This is a list of T cell receptor beta chains from one sample in a study of shared clonotypes between healthy human individuals. The data were produced by immunoSEQ multiplex PCR, yet TCRdb's version contains in-frame clones alone and is incomplete. The sample has some 580,000 clones; about 96% are singletons. Source material: naive CD4+ T cells sorted from blood. The receptor set was obtained from a woman in her twenties or thirties in good health. CDR3s include the opening cysteine and the closing phenylalanine or tryptophan. A D gene is named only where the DNA matches it firmly. Part of the rows lack a size; the others show once, few, many or a class for expanded clones.

-,TRBV7-8,-,TRBJ2-5,CASSLAGERETQYF,TGTGCCAGCAGCTTAGCGGGAGAAAGGGAGACCCAGTACTTC
-,TRBV5-1,-,TRBJ2-5,CASSQNGGTQETQYF,TGCGCCAGCAGCCAAAATGGGGGCACACAAGAGACCCAGTACTTC
-,TRBV10-3,-,TRBJ2-7,CAISEWDMDYEQYF,TGTGCCATCAGTGAGTGGGACATGGATTACGAGCAGTACTTC
-,TRBV29-1,-,TRBJ2-1,CSHPGQPEQFF,TGCAGCCACCCAGGACAGCCAGAGCAGTTCTTC
TRBD1,TRBV5-1,-,TRBJ1-5,CASRPDRAGQPQHF,TGCGCCAGCAGGCCAGACAGGGCGGGTCAGCCCCAGCATTTT
-,TRBV11-2,-,TRBJ2-5,CASSSNTGVGETQYF,TGTGCCAGCAGCTCAAACACTGGGGTCGGAGAGACCCAGTACTTC
TRBD2,TRBV7-9,-,TRBJ2-1,CASSRGLAGYNEQFF,TGTGCCAGCAGCCGGGGACTAGCAGGTTACAATGAGCAGTTCTTC
TRBD2,TRBV2,-,TRBJ2-7,CATKRGTSGSYEQYF,TGTGCCACCAAACGGGGGACTAGCGGATCCTACGAGCAGTACTTC
-,TRBV5-6,-,TRBJ2-3,CASSLGVRAAGPEDTQYF,TGTGCCAGCAGCTTGGGAGTGCGGGCGGCGGGCCCTGAGGATACGCAGTATTTT
TRBD2,TRBV10-1,-,TRBJ2-7,CASSASGRASYEQYF,TGCGCCAGCAGCGCAAGCGGGAGAGCGTCCTACGAGCAGTACTTC
TRBD1,TRBV19,-,TRBJ1-2,CASEDRVGTSGYTF,TGTGCCAGCGAGGACAGGGTAGGGACGAGTGGCTACACCTTC
-,TRBV19,-,TRBJ2-1,CASSSGSPYNEQFF,TGTGCCAGTAGTAGCGGATCCCCTTACAATGAGCAGTTCTTC
-,TRBV5-6,-,TRBJ2-1,CASSLGRDFINEQFF,TGTGCCAGCAGCTTGGGGCGGGATTTTATCAATGAGCAGTTCTTC
TRBD1,TRBV28,-,TRBJ1-4,CASSLPYRGGEKLFF,TGTGCCAGCAGTTTACCCTACAGGGGTGGCGAAAAACTGTTTTTT
TRBD1,TRBV19,-,TRBJ2-2,CASSGHRTGEGGELFF,TGTGCCAGTAGTGGACACCGGACAGGGGAAGGCGGGGAGCTGTTTTTT
TRBD1,TRBV2,-,TRBJ1-4,CASSSRQGTNEKLFF,TGTGCCAGCAGCTCGAGACAGGGTACTAATGAAAAACTGTTTTTT
-,TRBV19,-,TRBJ1-2,CASSIGGVGFGGYTF,TGTGCCAGTAGTATAGGCGGCGTAGGGTTCGGGGGCTACACCTTC
-,TRBV11-2,-,TRBJ2-1,CASSLEGGTANEQFF,TGTGCCAGCAGCTTAGAGGGCGGGACTGCCAATGAGCAGTTCTTC
-,TRBV30,-,TRBJ1-1,CAWSRGVGTEAFF,TGTGCCTGGAGTCGAGGGGTAGGGACTGAAGCTTTCTTT
-,TRBV5-1,-,TRBJ2-3,CASSSGLSTDTQYF,TGCGCCAGCAGCTCTGGACTCAGCACAGATACGCAGTATTTT
-,TRBV7-2,-,TRBJ1-5,CASSPTRGSRGPQHF,TGTGCCAGCAGCCCCACGAGGGGGAGTCGCGGGCCCCAGCATTTT
-,TRBV19,-,TRBJ1-1,CASSIAGRRNTEAFF,TGTGCCAGTAGTATAGCGGGCAGGCGGAACACTGAAGCTTTCTTT
-,TRBV28,-,TRBJ1-2,CASSLASGSYTF,TGTGCCAGCAGTTTAGCCTCAGGGAGCTACACCTTC
-,TRBV28,once,TRBJ1-5,CASSFSPAFSNQPQHF,TGTGCCAGCAGTTTTTCACCGGCCTTTAGCAATCAGCCCCAGCATTTT
-,TRBV7-3,-,TRBJ2-1,CASSIPLAPYNEQFF,TGTGCCAGCAGCATCCCGCTAGCGCCGTACAATGAGCAGTTCTTC
-,TRBV5-1,-,TRBJ2-5,CASSQLTGQETQYF,TGCGCCAGCAGCCAACTTACAGGACAAGAGACCCAGTACTTC
-,TRBV5-1,-,TRBJ2-7,CASSEGLVSYEQYF,TGCGCCAGCAGCGAAGGCTTGGTATCCTACGAGCAGTACTTC
-,TRBV28,-,TRBJ2-7,CASSRGTGRSYEQYF,TGTGCCAGCAGTCGGGGTACAGGGAGATCCTACGAGCAGTACTTC
-,TRBV11-3,-,TRBJ2-1,CASSLAGSDSYNEQFF,TGTGCCAGCAGCTTAGCAGGGTCCGACTCCTACAATGAGCAGTTCTTC
-,TRBV18,-,TRBJ2-4,CASSPWAKGPPLAKNIQYF,TGTGCCAGCTCACCGTGGGCAAAGGGGCCACCACTAGCCAAAAACATTCAGTACTTC
-,TRBV2,-,TRBJ2-3,CASRPNGPQYF,TGTGCCAGCCGCCCGAACGGCCCGCAGTATTTT
-,TRBV19,-,TRBJ1-4,CASSMSGPREATNEKLFF,TGTGCCAGTAGTATGTCCGGCCCTCGGGAAGCAACTAATGAAAAACTGTTTTTT
TRBD2,TRBV30,-,TRBJ2-2,CALGTSGANTGELFF,TGTGCCTTAGGGACTAGCGGAGCGAACACCGGGGAGCTGTTTTTT
TRBD1,TRBV7-9,-,TRBJ1-1,CASRNPGRGPLNTEAFF,TGTGCCAGCAGAAACCCCGGAAGGGGGCCTTTGAACACTGAAGCTTTCTTT
-,TRBV10-1,-,TRBJ2-5,CASSEGASRNQETQYF,TGCGCCAGCAGTGAAGGGGCTAGCCGAAACCAAGAGACCCAGTACTTC
TRBD1,TRBV4-1,-,TRBJ2-7,CASSRVGQGGEQYF,TGCGCCAGCAGCCGAGTGGGACAGGGTGGCGAGCAGTACTTC
-,TRBV9,-,TRBJ2-2,CASSVRRTNTGELFF,TGTGCCAGCAGCGTACGACGGACGAACACCGGGGAGCTGTTTTTT
-,TRBV7-9,-,TRBJ2-2,CASSLGVGGRGTGELFF,TGTGCCAGCAGCTTAGGAGTAGGAGGCAGGGGAACCGGGGAGCTGTTTTTT
-,TRBV18,-,TRBJ2-5,CASSPPGAETQYF,TGTGCCAGCTCACCGCCAGGGGCAGAGACCCAGTACTTC
-,TRBV15,-,TRBJ2-7,CATSRAGKHSYEQYF,TGTGCCACCAGCAGAGCCGGAAAGCACTCCTACGAGCAGTACTTC
TRBD1,TRBV19,-,TRBJ2-7,CASSIRDRGYEQYF,TGTGCCAGTAGTATTCGGGACAGGGGCTACGAGCAGTACTTC
TRBD1,TRBV5-1,-,TRBJ1-3,CASSLTGYGNTIYF,TGCGCCAGCAGCCTGACAGGGTATGGAAACACCATATATTTT
-,TRBV6-1,-,TRBJ2-7,CASILSPGTQYEQYF,TGTGCCAGCATCCTCTCCCCCGGGACACAGTACGAGCAGTACTTC
TRBD1,TRBV5-1,-,TRBJ2-3,CASSRDRGPDTQYF,TGCGCCAGCAGCCGGGACAGGGGTCCAGATACGCAGTATTTT
-,TRBV5-1,once,TRBJ2-3,CASSLAGVATDTQYF,TGCGCCAGCAGCTTGGCCGGTGTGGCCACAGATACGCAGTATTTT